The T cell receptor beta chain described here comes from a study of T cells in Graves' hyperthyroidism and ophthalmopathy. TCR beta CDR3 regions were amplified from RNA. The HTBI primer set was used in a first-round RT-PCR of the TCR CDR3. TCRdb reanalysed the multiplex PCR reads using MiXCR and keeps one entry per CDR3 protein. The table lists more than 450,000 distinct CDR3 sequences, 15% to 20% of them singletons. This clonotype has a count of ten or more. With V trimmed by 6 bases and J by 7 bases, 2 bases remained unmatched. CDR3 length equals 14 residues. Per germline, CDR1 SNHLY and CDR2 FYNNEI.

The material sequenced was blood. The chain carries TRBV2 and TRBJ2-1; 14 nucleotides line up with TRBD2. The sequence was obtained from a man in his forties with Graves' ophthalmopathy. CDR3 nucleotides: TGTGCCAGCAGACGACTAGCGGGGGGGAATGAGCAGTTCTTC. Translated, it gives CASRRLAGGNEQFF.